This T cell receptor (beta chain) was profiled in a study of beta chain features in type 1 diabetes. Whole-study results and caveats: A greater similarity of naive, central memory and Treg TCRB repertoires was seen among patients than among healthy donors.

This CDR3 comprises 13 residues. Trimming removed 2 bases from V and 3 bases from J, with 6 bases in between. Germline V gene sequence: CDR1 SGHTA, CDR2 FQGNSA. Expressed TCRB transcripts got sequenced, as all isolated RNA was reverse transcribed. The repertoire was sequenced with immunoSEQ multiplex PCR; TCRdb's copy has only in-frame clones and lacks some. The sample shows about 240,000 clones, about 26% of them seen only once. On this clone itself: Its antigen is currently unknown.

The sequencing sample was made of central memory CD4+ T cells from blood. The clonotype originates from a man aged 25 to 40 in good health. The chain links TRBV7-2 to TRBJ2-3; D unresolved. CDR3: CASSLPTTDTQYF. In DNA form, the CDR3 reads TGTGCCAGCAGCTTACCCACAACAGATACGCAGTATTTT. Variable domain in full (rest from reference TRBV7-2 and TRBJ2-3): GAGVSQSPSNKVTEKGKDVELRCDPISGHTALYWYRQSLGQGLEFLIYFQGNSAPDKSGLPSDRFSAERTGGSVSTLTIQRTQQEDSAVYLCASSLPTTDTQYFGPGTRLTVL.